The rows below give T cell receptor beta chains drawn from one sample of a study. Sequenced by immunoSEQ multiplex PCR; TCRdb stores in-frame clones only, minus some. Here the sample spans some 70,000 clones, about 94% being singletons. Sequencing was performed on PBMCs. Receptor source: a man between 40 and 49 years old with rheumatoid arthritis. CDR3s include the opening cysteine and the closing phenylalanine or tryptophan. A D gene is named only where the DNA matches it firmly. A clone size is listed for some rows: how often the clone was seen (once, few, many), or a class if it is expanded.

TRBJ2-6,once,TRBV7-3,.,CASSPTGANVLTF,TGTGCCAGCAGCCCAACGGGGGCCAACGTCCTGACTTTC
TRBJ2-1,.,TRBV24-1,TRBD2,CATSDPGLAGAYNEQFF,TGTGCCACCAGTGACCCGGGACTAGCGGGAGCTTACAATGAGCAGTTCTTC
TRBJ2-1,.,TRBV5-8,.,CASSTGLRSLNEQFF,TGTGCCAGCAGCACGGGACTTAGGTCCCTGAATGAGCAGTTCTTC
TRBJ2-7,.,TRBV6-4,.,CALRWWTRSYEQYF,TGTGCCCTCCGGTGGTGGACTCGCTCCTACGAGCAGTACTTC
TRBJ1-6,.,TRBV18,TRBD1,CASSPKSRGDSPLHF,TGTGCCAGCTCACCAAAGTCCAGGGGGGATTCACCCCTCCACTTT
TRBJ1-2,.,TRBV12-3/TRBV12-4,.,CASSPGGSYGYTF,TGTGCCAGCAGTCCCGGGGGGTCCTATGGCTACACCTTC
TRBJ2-2,.,TRBV6-4,TRBD1,CATRTGGDGTGELFF,TGTGCCACCCGGACAGGGGGCGATGGCACCGGGGAGCTGTTTTTT
TRBJ1-1,.,TRBV3-1/TRBV3-2,.,CASSYYRDGEAFF,TGTGCCAGCAGCTATTACAGGGATGGTGAAGCTTTCTTT
TRBJ2-3,.,TRBV11-3,TRBD2,CASSSRTSGGDTQYF,TGTGCCAGCAGCTCTCGGACTAGCGGGGGAGATACGCAGTATTTT
TRBJ1-1,.,TRBV7-8,TRBD1,CASKWTGGTEAFF,TGTGCCAGCAAGTGGACAGGCGGGACTGAAGCTTTCTTT
TRBJ2-3,.,TRBV6-5,.,CASSYSRDADTQYF,TGTGCCAGCAGTTACTCGAGAGATGCAGATACGCAGTATTTT
TRBJ2-6,.,TRBV3-1/TRBV3-2,.,CASRLQHSGANVLTF,TGTGCCAGCAGACTACAACACTCTGGGGCCAACGTCCTGACTTTC
TRBJ1-5,.,TRBV5-6,.,CASSRTRSTPNQPQHF,TGTGCCAGCAGCCGTACTCGTTCGACACCTAATCAGCCCCAGCATTTT
TRBJ2-1,.,TRBV4-1,.,CASSDQSDEQFF,TGCGCCAGCAGCGACCAAAGCGATGAGCAGTTCTTC
TRBJ1-5,few,TRBV9,.,CASSVDPGDQPQHF,TGTGCCAGCAGCGTAGACCCAGGGGATCAGCCCCAGCATTTT
TRBJ1-1,.,TRBV6-5,.,CATGEGTEAFF,TGTGCCACTGGCGAGGGCACTGAAGCTTTCTTT
TRBJ2-5,.,TRBV11-2,.,CASRSGGETQYF,TGTGCCAGCAGGTCAGGGGGGGAGACCCAGTACTTC
TRBJ1-2,.,TRBV29-1,TRBD1,CSVYPATGRAGYTF,TGCAGCGTTTATCCCGCGACAGGGAGGGCAGGCTACACCTTC
TRBJ1-2,.,TRBV6-5,.,CASSIITNYGYTF,TGTGCCAGCAGTATCATAACGAACTATGGCTACACCTTC
TRBJ2-6,.,TRBV6-1,.,CASSEGKGPSGANVLTF,TGTGCCAGCAGTGAAGGAAAAGGACCCTCTGGGGCCAACGTCCTGACTTTC
TRBJ1-5,.,TRBV2,.,CASSGAGWQPQHF,TGTGCCAGCAGTGGGGCAGGATGGCAGCCCCAGCATTTT
TRBJ2-3,.,TRBV5-1,TRBD1,CASSLGDRVEDTQYF,TGCGCCAGCAGCTTGGGGGACAGGGTGGAAGATACGCAGTATTTT
TRBJ1-1,.,TRBV6-1,TRBD1,CASRVTRQGGTSEAFF,TGTGCCAGCCGTGTTACTCGACAGGGAGGTACTAGTGAAGCTTTCTTT